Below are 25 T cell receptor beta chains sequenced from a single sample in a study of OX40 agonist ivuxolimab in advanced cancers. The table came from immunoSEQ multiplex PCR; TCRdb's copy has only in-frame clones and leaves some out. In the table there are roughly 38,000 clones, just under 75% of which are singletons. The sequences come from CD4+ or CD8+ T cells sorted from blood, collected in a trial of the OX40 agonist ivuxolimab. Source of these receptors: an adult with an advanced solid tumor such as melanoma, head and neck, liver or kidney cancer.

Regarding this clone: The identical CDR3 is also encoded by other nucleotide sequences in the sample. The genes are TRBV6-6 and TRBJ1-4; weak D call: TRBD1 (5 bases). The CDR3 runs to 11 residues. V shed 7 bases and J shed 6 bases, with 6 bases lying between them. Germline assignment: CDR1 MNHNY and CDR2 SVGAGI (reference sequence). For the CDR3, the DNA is TGTGCCAGCATGGGGGATGAAAAACTGTTTTTT. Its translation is CASMGDEKLFF.

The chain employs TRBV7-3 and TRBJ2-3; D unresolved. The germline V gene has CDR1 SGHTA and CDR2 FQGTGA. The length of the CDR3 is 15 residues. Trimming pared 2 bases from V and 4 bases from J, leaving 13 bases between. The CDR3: CASSLFGITADTQYF. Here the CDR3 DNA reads TGTGCCAGCAGCTTATTTGGAATAACGGCAGATACGCAGTATTTT.

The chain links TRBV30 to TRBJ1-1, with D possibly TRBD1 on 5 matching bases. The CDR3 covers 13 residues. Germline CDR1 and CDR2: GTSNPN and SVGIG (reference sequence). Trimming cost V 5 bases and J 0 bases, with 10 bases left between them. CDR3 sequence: CAWERGLNTEAFF. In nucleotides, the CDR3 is TGTGCCTGGGAAAGGGGCCTGAACACTGAAGCTTTCTTT.

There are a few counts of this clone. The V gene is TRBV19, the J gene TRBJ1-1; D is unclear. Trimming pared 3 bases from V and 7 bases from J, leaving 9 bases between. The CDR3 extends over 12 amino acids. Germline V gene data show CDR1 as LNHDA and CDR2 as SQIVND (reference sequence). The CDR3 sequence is CASSISRDEAFF. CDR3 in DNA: TGTGCCAGTAGTATCAGTAGGGATGAAGCTTTCTTT.

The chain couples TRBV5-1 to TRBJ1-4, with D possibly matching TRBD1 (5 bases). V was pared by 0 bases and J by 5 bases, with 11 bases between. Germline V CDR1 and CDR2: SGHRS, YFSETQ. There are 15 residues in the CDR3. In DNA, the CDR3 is TGCGCCAGCAGCTTGGCCTGGCAGGGAAATGAAAAACTGTTTTTT. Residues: CASSLAWQGNEKLFF.

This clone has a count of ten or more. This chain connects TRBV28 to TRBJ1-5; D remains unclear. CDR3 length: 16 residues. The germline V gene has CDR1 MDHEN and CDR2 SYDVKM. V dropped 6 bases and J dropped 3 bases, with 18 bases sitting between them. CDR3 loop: CASRIKAIKFNQPQHF. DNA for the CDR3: TGTGCCAGCAGGATTAAGGCGATCAAATTCAATCAGCCCCAGCATTTT.

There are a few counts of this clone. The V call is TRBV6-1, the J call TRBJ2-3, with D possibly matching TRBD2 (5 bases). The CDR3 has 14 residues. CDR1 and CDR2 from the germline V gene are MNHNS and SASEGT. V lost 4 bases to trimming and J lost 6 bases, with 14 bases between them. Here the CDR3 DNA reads TGTGCCAGCAGTGGGAGACTCGCGGGCGATACGCAGTATTTT. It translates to CASSGRLAGDTQYF.

The CDR3 spells CASTRDPGTAYGYTF. In DNA form, the CDR3 reads TGTGCCAGCACCCGGGATCCCGGGACGGCCTATGGCTACACCTTC. V is TRBV7-9 and J is TRBJ1-2; possible D gene TRBD1, 5 bases. The length of the CDR3 is 15 residues. V lost 7 bases and J 4 bases, leaving 19 bases between the germline ends. Germline loops: CDR1 SEHNR, CDR2 FQNEAQ (reference sequence).

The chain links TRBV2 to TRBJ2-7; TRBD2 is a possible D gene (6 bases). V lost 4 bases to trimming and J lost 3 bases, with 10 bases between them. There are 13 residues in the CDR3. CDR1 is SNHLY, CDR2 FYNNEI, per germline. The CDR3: CASSVNGGYEQYV. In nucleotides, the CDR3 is TGTGCCAGCAGTGTTAACGGGGGCTACGAGCAGTACGTC.

The CDR3 spells CASSLVGSTQETQYF. The CDR3 DNA is TGTGCCAGCAGCTTGGTAGGGTCAACTCAAGAGACCCAGTACTTC. This sequence joins TRBV5-4 and TRBJ2-5; D unclear. Trimming took off 0 bases at V and 2 bases at J, with 11 bases between the two ends. Per germline, CDR1 SGHNT and CDR2 YYREEE (reference sequence). The CDR3 has 15 amino acids.

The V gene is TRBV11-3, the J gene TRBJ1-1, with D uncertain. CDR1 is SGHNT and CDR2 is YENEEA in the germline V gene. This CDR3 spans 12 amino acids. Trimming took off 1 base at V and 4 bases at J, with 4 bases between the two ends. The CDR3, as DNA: TGTGCCAGCAGCTTAGTGGTCACTGAAGCTTTCTTT. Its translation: CASSLVVTEAFF.

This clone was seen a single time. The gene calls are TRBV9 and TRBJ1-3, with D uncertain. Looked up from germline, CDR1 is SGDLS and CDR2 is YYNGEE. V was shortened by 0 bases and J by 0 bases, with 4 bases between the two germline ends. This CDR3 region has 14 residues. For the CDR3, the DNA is TGTGCCAGCAGCGTAGACGGCTCTGGAAACACCATATATTTT. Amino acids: CASSVDGSGNTIYF. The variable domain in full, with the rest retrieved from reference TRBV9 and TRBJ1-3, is DSGVTQTPKHLITATGQRVTLRCSPRSGDLSVYWYQQSLDQGLQFLIQYYNGEERAKGNILERFSAQQFPDLHSELNLSSLELGDSALYFCASSVDGSGNTIYFGEGSWLTVV.

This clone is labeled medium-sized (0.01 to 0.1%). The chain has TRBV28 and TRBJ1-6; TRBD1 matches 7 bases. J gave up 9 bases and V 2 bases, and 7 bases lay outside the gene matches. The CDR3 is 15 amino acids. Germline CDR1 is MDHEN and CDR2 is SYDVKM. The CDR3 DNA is TGTGCCAGCAGTTTAGGTACAGGGACAGTTTCACCCCTCCACTTT. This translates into CASSLGTGTVSPLHF. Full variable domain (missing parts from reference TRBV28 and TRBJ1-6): DVKVTQSSRYLVKRTGEKVFLECVQDMDHENMFWYRQDPGLGLRLIYFSYDVKMKEKGDIPEGYSVSREKKERFSLILESASTNQTSMYLCASSLGTGTVSPLHFGNGTRLTVT.

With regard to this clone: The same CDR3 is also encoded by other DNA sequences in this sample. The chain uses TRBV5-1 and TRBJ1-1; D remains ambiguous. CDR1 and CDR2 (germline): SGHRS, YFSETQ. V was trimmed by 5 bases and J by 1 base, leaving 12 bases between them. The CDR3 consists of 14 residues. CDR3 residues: CASSLILGNTEAFF. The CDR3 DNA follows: TGCGCCAGCAGTTTGATATTGGGGAACACTGAAGCTTTCTTT.

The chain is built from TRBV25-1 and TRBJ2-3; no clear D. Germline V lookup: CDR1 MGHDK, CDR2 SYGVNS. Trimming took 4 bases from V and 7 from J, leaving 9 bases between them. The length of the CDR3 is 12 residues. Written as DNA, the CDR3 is TGTGCCAGCAGTGTTGGGGAATATACGCAGTATTTT. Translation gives CASSVGEYTQYF.

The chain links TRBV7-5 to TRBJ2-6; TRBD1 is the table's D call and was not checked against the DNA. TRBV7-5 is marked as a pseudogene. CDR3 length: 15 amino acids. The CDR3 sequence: CARSSTGTGANVLTF. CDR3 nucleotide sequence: TGTGCCAGAAGCTCGACAGGGACTGGGGCCAACGTCCTGACTTTC.

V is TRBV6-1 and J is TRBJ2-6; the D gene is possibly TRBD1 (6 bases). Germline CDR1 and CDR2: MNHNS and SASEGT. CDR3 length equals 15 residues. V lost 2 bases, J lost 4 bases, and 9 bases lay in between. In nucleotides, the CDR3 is TGTGCCAGCAGTGAACAGGGGAGCGGGGCCAACGTCCTGACTTTC. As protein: CASSEQGSGANVLTF.

Written as DNA, the CDR3 is TGTGCCAGCAGCGTAGTGGGGGGCCCTGAAGCTTTCTTT. This encodes CASSVVGGPEAFF. The V and J genes are TRBV9 and TRBJ1-1; D might be TRBD1 (6 bases). Germline V gene lookup returns CDR1 SGDLS and CDR2 YYNGEE. The V end lost 0 bases, the J end lost 6 bases, and 9 bases lay between the germline ends. CDR3 length: 13 amino acids.

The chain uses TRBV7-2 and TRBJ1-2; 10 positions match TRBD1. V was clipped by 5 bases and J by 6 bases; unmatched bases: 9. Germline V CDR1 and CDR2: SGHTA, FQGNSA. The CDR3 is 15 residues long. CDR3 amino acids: CASSPGTGESHGYTF. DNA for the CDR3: TGTGCCAGCAGCCCGGGGACAGGGGAGTCCCATGGCTACACCTTC.

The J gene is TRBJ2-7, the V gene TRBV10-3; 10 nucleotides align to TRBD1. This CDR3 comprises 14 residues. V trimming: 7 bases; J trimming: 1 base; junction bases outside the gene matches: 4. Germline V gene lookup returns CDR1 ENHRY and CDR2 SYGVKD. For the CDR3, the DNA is TGTGCCATCAATCCGGGACAGGGGTCCTACGAGCAGTACTTC. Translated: CAINPGQGSYEQYF.

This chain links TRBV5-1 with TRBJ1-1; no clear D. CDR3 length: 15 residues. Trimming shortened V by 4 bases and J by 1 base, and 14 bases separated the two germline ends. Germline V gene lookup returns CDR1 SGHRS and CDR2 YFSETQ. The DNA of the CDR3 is TGCGCCAGCAGCAAAACCGACGGGAAGAACACTGAAGCTTTCTTT. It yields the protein CASSKTDGKNTEAFF.

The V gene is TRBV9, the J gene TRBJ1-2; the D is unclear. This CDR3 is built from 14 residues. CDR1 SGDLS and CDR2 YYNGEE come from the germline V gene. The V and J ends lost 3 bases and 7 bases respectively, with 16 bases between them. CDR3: CASSGSGERSGYTF. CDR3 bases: TGTGCCAGCAGCGGTAGCGGGGAAAGAAGTGGCTACACCTTC.

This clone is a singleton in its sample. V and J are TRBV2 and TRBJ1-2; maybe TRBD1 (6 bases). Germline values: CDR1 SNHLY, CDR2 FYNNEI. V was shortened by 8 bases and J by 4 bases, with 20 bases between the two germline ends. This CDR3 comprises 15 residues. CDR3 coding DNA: TGTGCCAGCGGGCCGTGGAAGGGGGGACTCTATGGCTACACCTTC. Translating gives CASGPWKGGLYGYTF.

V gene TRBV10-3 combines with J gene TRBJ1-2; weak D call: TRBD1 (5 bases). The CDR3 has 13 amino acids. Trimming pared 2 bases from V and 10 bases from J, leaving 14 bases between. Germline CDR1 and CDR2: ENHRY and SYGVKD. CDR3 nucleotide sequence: TGTGCCATCAGTGAGGGGCAGGGTCGGGCCTACACCTTC. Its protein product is CAISEGQGRAYTF.

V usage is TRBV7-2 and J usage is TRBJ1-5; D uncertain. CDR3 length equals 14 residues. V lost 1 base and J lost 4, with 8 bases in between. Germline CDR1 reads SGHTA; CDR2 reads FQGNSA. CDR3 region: CASSLGPLNQPQHF. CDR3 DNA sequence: TGTGCCAGCAGCTTAGGTCCTTTAAATCAGCCCCAGCATTTT.